The 15 T cell receptor beta chains given below trace back to one sample, sequenced in a study of vaccination and CD4 T cells after COVID-19. Oncomine TCR Beta short-read sequencing was applied to DNA from cultured CD4+ T cells. TCRdb recomputed calls from the PCR reads with MiXCR, one row per CDR3 protein. This sample has roughly 13,000 distinct CDR3 sequences, with approximately 74% found just once. The antigens of these receptors remain unknown. The treatment was: roughly 11-day PBMC culture with coronavirus spike peptide pools or control peptides (ViraFEST assay). The sample comprised CD4+ T cells from blood, cultured in vitro. These receptors were obtained from a human donor who had recovered from COVID-19.

The chain has TRBV7-8 and TRBJ1-5, with D perhaps TRBD1 (6 bases). The CDR3 spans 14 residues. The germline CDR1 and CDR2 sequences are SGHVS and FQNEAQ. Trimming removed 7 bases from V and 2 bases from J, with 12 bases in between. The CDR3 reads CASNLQGGNQPQHF. DNA of the CDR3: TGTGCCAGCAACCTACAGGGAGGCAATCAGCCCCAGCATTTT.

The chain is built from TRBV29-1 and TRBJ2-7, with 10 nucleotides matching TRBD2. Looked up from germline, CDR1 is SQVTM and CDR2 is ANQGSEA. V shed 4 bases, J shed 5 bases, and the junction held 5 bases outside the gene matches. The CDR3 is made up of 13 amino acids. CDR3: CSVGAGGHDEQYF. DNA of the CDR3: TGCAGCGTTGGAGCGGGAGGGCACGACGAGCAGTACTTC.

The rearrangement uses TRBV6-2 or TRBV6-3 and TRBJ2-3, with 8 bases aligning to TRBD2. The CDR3 is made up of 15 amino acids. V was clipped by 4 bases and J by 2 bases; unmatched bases: 5. The germline V gene has CDR1 MNHEY and CDR2 SVGEGT. Here the CDR3 reads CASSLLAAYTDTQYF. The DNA for the CDR3 is TGTGCCAGCAGTTTACTAGCGGCGTACACAGATACGCAGTATTTT.

This chain uses TRBV27 with TRBJ2-3, with no clear D. The length of the CDR3 is 17 residues. Looked up from germline, CDR1 is MNHEY and CDR2 is SMNVEV (reference sequence). Trimming removed 5 bases from V and 0 bases from J, with 18 bases in between. The CDR3 DNA reads as TGTGCCAGCAGTCTTCTCAAGGCGGTTGCTAGCACAGATACGCAGTATTTT. This sequence encodes CASSLLKAVASTDTQYF.

CDR3 region: CASRSTNTQYF. In DNA, the CDR3 is TGTGCCAGCAGGTCCACCAATACGCAGTATTTT. The genes are TRBV7-9 and TRBJ2-3; D unclear. CDR3 length: 11 residues. Germline V gene lookup returns CDR1 SEHNR and CDR2 FQNEAQ (reference sequence). V was shortened by 6 bases and J by 7 bases, with 8 bases between the two germline ends.

This clonotype was picked up one time. The rearrangement uses TRBV20-1 and TRBJ2-5; D may be TRBD1 (6 bases). This CDR3 region has 13 residues. Germline V lookup: CDR1 DFQATT, CDR2 SNEGSKA (reference sequence). V dropped 2 bases and J dropped 2 bases, with 9 bases sitting between them. The CDR3: CSARRGNQETQYF. CDR3 DNA sequence: TGCAGTGCTAGAAGGGGGAATCAAGAGACCCAGTACTTC.

V and J are TRBV28 and TRBJ1-2, with D unresolved. The CDR3 covers 13 residues. Trimming took off 5 bases at V and 6 bases at J, with 13 bases between the two ends. CDR1 MDHEN and CDR2 SYDVKM come from the germline V gene. CDR3 nucleotides: TGTGCCAGCAGTCTCCCACCAAACGATGGCTACACCTTC. This encodes CASSLPPNDGYTF.

The CDR3 protein is CATRTRTQETQYF. The CDR3 bases are TGTGCCACCAGGACTAGAACCCAAGAGACCCAGTACTTC. This chain links TRBV28 with TRBJ2-5; 7 nucleotides line up with TRBD2. CDR3 size: 13 residues. The germline gives CDR1 MDHEN, CDR2 SYDVKM. J lost 1 base, V lost 10 bases, and 6 bases had no gene match.

The sample holds a few counts of this clonotype. V gene TRBV11-2 combines with J gene TRBJ1-5, with no clear D. Trimming cost V 4 bases and J 2 bases, with 6 bases left between them. The CDR3 is 13 residues long. Germline assignment: CDR1 SGHAT and CDR2 FQNNGV. The CDR3: CASSSRGNQPQHF. DNA of the CDR3: TGTGCCAGCAGCTCCCGCGGCAATCAGCCCCAGCATTTT.

V is TRBV20-1 and J is TRBJ2-3; tentatively, D is TRBD1 (6 bases). This CDR3 region has 15 residues. Germline CDR1 and CDR2: DFQATT and SNEGSKA (reference sequence). The germline V and J ends were trimmed by 0 bases and 4 bases, with 14 bases remaining between them. The CDR3 bases are TGCAGTGCTAGAGATGGGCAGGGGAAGGCAGATACGCAGTATTTT. It yields the protein CSARDGQGKADTQYF.

This clonotype was counted a single time. The chain links TRBV20-1 to TRBJ1-5, with D possibly matching TRBD1 (5 bases). The CDR3 is made up of 16 amino acids. From germline, CDR1 is DFQATT and CDR2 SNEGSKA (reference sequence). V lost 6 bases and J 0 bases, leaving 18 bases between the germline ends. DNA for the CDR3: TGCAGTGCCATTCAGGAGGGGCGGAATAGCAATCAGCCCCAGCATTTT. Its protein product is CSAIQEGRNSNQPQHF.

The rearrangement joins TRBV10-1 to TRBJ2-1; D possibly corresponds to TRBD1 (5 bases). Germline V gene sequence: CDR1 WNHNN, CDR2 SYGVQD (reference sequence). V shed 3 bases and J shed 4 bases, with 25 bases lying between them. The CDR3 is 19 amino acids. The CDR3 spells CASSESGLGTMKGYNEQFF. The CDR3 DNA is TGCGCCAGCAGTGAATCAGGGCTCGGCACTATGAAAGGGTACAATGAGCAGTTCTTC.

The J gene is TRBJ2-2, the V gene TRBV7-8; D ambiguous. Germline CDR1 reads SGHVS; CDR2 reads FQNEAQ. This CDR3 contains 18 residues. V was cut by 2 bases and J by 6 bases, with 22 bases left in between. For the CDR3, the DNA is TGTGCCAGCAGCTTATTGGAGCCACTACTAATCCCACCCGGGGAGCTGTTTTTT. Protein product: CASSLLEPLLIPPGELFF.

This clonotype was picked up a small number of times. The CDR3 region is CATSDPRTPSTDTQYF. In DNA, the CDR3 is TGTGCCACCAGTGACCCACGGACGCCAAGCACAGATACGCAGTATTTT. This chain joins TRBV24-1 and TRBJ2-3; unclear D gene. The germline V gene encodes CDR1 KGHDR and CDR2 SFDVKD. CDR3 size: 16 residues. V was cut by 4 bases and J by 0 bases, with 13 bases left in between.

This clonotype has more than one count but fewer than ten. The chain combines TRBV20-1 with TRBJ1-5; D is uncertain. Germline CDR1 DFQATT, CDR2 SNEGSKA (reference sequence). There are 13 residues in the CDR3. V lost 6 bases to trimming and J lost 4 bases, with 13 bases between them. The CDR3 reads CSAHPDHNQPQHF. In DNA form, the CDR3 reads TGCAGTGCCCACCCCGACCATAATCAGCCCCAGCATTTT.